This TCR beta chain was captured in a study of OX40 agonist ivuxolimab in advanced cancers. Notes on the study in general: Low normalized T-cell clonal expansion was also seen in some nonresponders.

The repertoire was sequenced with immunoSEQ multiplex PCR; TCRdb's copy has only in-frame clones and lacks some. The data hold about 44,000 clones, with about 90% observed a single time. Deletions cut 4 bases from V and 6 bases from J, with 13 bases between. CDR1 is SGHKS, CDR2 YYEKEE, per germline (reference sequence). The CDR3 contains 13 residues. This clone has only one observation. What it recognizes is unknown. J is TRBJ1-2 and V is TRBV5-5; D is unresolved. This clonotype was obtained from an adult with an advanced solid tumor such as melanoma, head and neck, liver or kidney cancer. Sequencing used CD4+ or CD8+ T cells sorted from blood, obtained in a trial of the OX40 agonist ivuxolimab. CDR3 protein: CASSKPQADGYTF. In DNA form, the CDR3 reads TGTGCCAGCAGCAAGCCTCAGGCGGATGGCTACACCTTC.